This entry concerns a single TCR beta chain. This clonotype showed up just a few times. No antigen is known for it. There are no base qualities to consult, and no much larger clone falls within one base. The data derive from a study of identical twins (TCRdb year 2016). A note on the overall study: TCR alpha and beta repertoires from monozygotic twins, unrelated adults of various ages and cord blood were deep-sequenced to test whether fetal clonotypes persist. Replicate twin experiments were performed at different times using different library preparation protocols to rule out contamination.

Paper-wide results and their limitations: Compared with coincidental sharing between unrelated individuals, an excess of low generation-probability sequences was observed among out-of-frame TCR alpha sequences shared between twins. Abundant cord blood beta clonotypes carried fewer insertions; young adult naive repertoires showed a weaker similar trend, while memory repertoires showed none. The excess sharing between twins in beta out-of-frame sequences was weaker because fewer shared sequences reduced the signal-to-noise ratio. Zero-insertion analyses could be partly confounded by invariant T cells such as MAIT and iNKT, although diverse VJ usage argued against such confounding for most clonotypes. Recombination models systematically underestimated out-of-frame TCR alpha sharing in monozygotic twins but agreed with sharing between unrelated individuals. Because the same donors could not be followed over many years, the conclusions depended on cross-sectional statistical analysis.

Library preparation used 5' RACE. The reads were generated on an Illumina HiSeq 2000. A universal primer binding site was introduced by template switching, and a unique molecular identifier was present in the final cDNA, enabling accurate counting of TCR cDNA molecules. Specific primers in the conserved constant-segment region were used to synthesize first-strand cDNA for TCR alpha and beta chains. To control for contamination, every cDNA library carried two barcodes: a SMART-Mk sample barcode plus Illumina barcodes. TruSeq adapter sequences, together with Illumina sample barcodes, were added in two successive PCR steps. The TCR alpha and beta cDNA libraries were sequenced on the Illumina HiSeq platform using custom primers. Concerning the study's data processing: Unique molecular identifiers were extracted from raw reads with MiGEC, and CDR3 positions were determined with MiXCR. Recombination models were inferred per individual with the repgenHMM and IGoR tools using an EM algorithm. Shared clonotypes were analyzed with the tcR package in R, and sharing was normalized by the product of cloneset sizes. To study raw recombination free of thymic and clonal selection effects, out-of-frame nonproductive sequences were analyzed. TCRdb passed the public sequencing reads through fastp at Q25 and MiXCR, retaining productive beta sequences. Duplicate CDR3 protein sequences are folded into a single record with the most common DNA and genes. TCRdb, not the original authors, processed these V and J calls. Present in this sample are hundreds of thousands of distinct CDR3 sequences, about 12% of which were seen just once. The ten top clones hold approximately 7.6% of the sample.

Every donor in the study was a healthy Caucasian. The twin cohort comprised three pairs of female monozygotic twins, all aged about 18 to 30 years. CD4+ and CD8+ T cell populations were isolated with positive isolation kits from Invitrogen. This same sample was also part of a study on yellow fever vaccine responses in identical twins. That second report states: The authors reported that the T cell response to vaccination in identical twins appeared partly convergent and partly personalized. The study precisely tracked vaccine-responding T cell clones in identical twins.

The sample consisted of CD8+ T cells sorted from blood. This sequence was found in a woman under 30 in good health.

CDR3 sequence: CAISEGQAANEQFF. At the DNA level, the sequence is TGTGCCATCAGTGAGGGACAGGCGGCGAATGAGCAGTTCTTC. This chain joins TRBV10-3 to TRBJ2-1; 7 middle bases align to TRBD1. CDR1 and CDR2 are drawn from the germline V gene: ENHRY, SYGVKD. CDR3 length: 14 amino acids, cysteine to phenylalanine. CDR3 DNA only is kept here, 42 bases in frame from base 1. V is cut back by 2 bases and J by 7 bases, with 5 bases in the junction unmatched.